A selection of T cell receptor beta chains follows, all from one sample in a study of cytomegalovirus exposure and HLA in healthy donors. This table comes from immunoSEQ multiplex PCR, and its TCRdb copy is limited to in-frame clones, with some not included. The sample yields more than 110,000 clones, around 9.7% seen once. The sample was PBMCs. Receptors originate from a man aged 45-65 years in good health and CMV-seronegative. Each CDR3 is given without its conserved first and last residue.

j_call | cdr3_length | v_call | cdr3_aa
TRBJ2-5 | 15 | TRBV5-6 | ASSLEGEAGGRETQY
TRBJ1-2 | 11 | TRBV11-3 | ASSLDRGYGYT
TRBJ2-7 | 14 | TRBV5-1 | ASGSQLGTGRYEQY
TRBJ2-3 | 14 | TRBV5-4 | ASSPRTSGYTDTQY
TRBJ1-1 | 12 | TRBV19 | ASSIVGNRVEAF
TRBJ1-3 | 11 | TRBV25-1 | ASSVPSGNTIY
TRBJ2-1 | 12 | TRBV30 | ANTHGTVVDEQF
TRBJ1-1 | 11 | TRBV5-1 | ASSREMNTEAF
TRBJ2-1 | 12 | TRBV5-1 | ASSLTGGYNEQF
TRBJ2-1 | 14 | TRBV2 | ASSELAVSSYNEQF
TRBJ1-3 | 11 | TRBV19 | ASSNNRGNTIY
TRBJ1-5 | 15 | TRBV27 | ASSPGGRGRESQPQH
TRBJ1-1 | 11 | TRBV18 | AAGPQGGTEAF
TRBJ1-2 | 12 | TRBV5-6 | ASSSTTGWKGYT
TRBJ1-6 | 14 | TRBV13 | ASAISTGRLGSPLH
TRBJ1-4 | 12 | TRBV18 | ASSPDRGNEKLF
TRBJ2-1 | 12 | TRBV29-1 | SVLGQGSSDEQF
TRBJ2-3 | 10 | TRBV18 | ASSQTADTQY
TRBJ2-5 | 14 | TRBV5-5 | ASSSGFDRDQETQY
TRBJ2-7 | 14 | TRBV5-1 | ASSLAGGSLNYEQY
TRBJ2-1 | 12 | TRBV6-5 | ASRAPGLAGGEF
TRBJ2-7 | 14 | TRBV28 | ASSSPGTVGRDEQY
TRBJ2-2 | 15 | TRBV5-1 | ASSLRGTGLDTGELF
TRBJ1-2 | 14 | TRBV19 | ASSNSGQGGTYGYT